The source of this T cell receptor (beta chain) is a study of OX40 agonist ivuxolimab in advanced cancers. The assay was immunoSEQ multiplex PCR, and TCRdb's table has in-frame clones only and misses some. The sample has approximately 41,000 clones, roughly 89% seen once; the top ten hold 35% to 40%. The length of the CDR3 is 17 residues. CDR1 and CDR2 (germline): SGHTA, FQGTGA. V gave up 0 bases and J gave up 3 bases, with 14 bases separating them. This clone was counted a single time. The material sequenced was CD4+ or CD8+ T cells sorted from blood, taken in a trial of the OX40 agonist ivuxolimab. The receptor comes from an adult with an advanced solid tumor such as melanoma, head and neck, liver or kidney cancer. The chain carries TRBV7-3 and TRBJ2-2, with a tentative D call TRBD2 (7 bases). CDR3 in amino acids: CASSLTSAGADTGELFF. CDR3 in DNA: TGTGCCAGCAGCTTAACGTCGGCGGGGGCCGACACCGGGGAGCTGTTTTTT.